The entry that follows covers one TCR beta chain sequence. The same CDR3 arises from other DNA sequences in this sample as well. The study ran the assay at deep level. Measured with immunoSEQ multiplex PCR; TCRdb has only the in-frame clones, and not every one. Altogether 950,000 to 1,100,000 clones are present, 78% being singletons, with the ten largest covering roughly 0.57%. The sample belongs to a study of shared clonotypes between healthy human individuals. A split of CD4+ cells into CD45RA+ naive and CD45RA-negative memory subsets was performed. The sequenced sample consisted of memory CD4+ T cells from PBMCs. Noted subset: CD45RA-negative fraction. The receptor comes from a young man in good health. Some clones in this sample may be carry-over from other donors' samples.

DNA of the CDR3: TGTGCCAGCAGCCTGAGGAACACCGGGGAGCTGTTTTTT. This sequence encodes CASSLRNTGELFF. The chain carries TRBV7-2 and TRBJ2-2; unclear D gene. V lost 5 bases, J lost 1 base, and 5 bases lay in between. This CDR3 has 13 amino acids. The germline gives CDR1 SGHTA, CDR2 FQGNSA. The whole variable domain, filled in from reference TRBV7-2 and TRBJ2-2, reads GAGVSQSPSNKVTEKGKDVELRCDPISGHTALYWYRQSLGQGLEFLIYFQGNSAPDKSGLPSDRFSAERTGGSVSTLTIQRTQQEDSAVYLCASSLRNTGELFFGEGSRLTVL.